The clone carrying this T cell receptor (beta chain) was seen a handful of times. Antigen specificity is unknown. The authors reverse transcribed all of the isolated RNA, so sequencing captured expressed TCRB transcripts. The assay was immunoSEQ multiplex PCR, and TCRdb's table has in-frame clones only and misses some. The sample includes a few hundred thousand clones, 16% seen only once; the top ten take approximately 0.087%. The data originate from a study of beta chain features in type 1 diabetes. Study observations and caveats: There was a moderate but significant shortening of TCRB CDR3s in all four CD4+ subsets of Type 1 diabetes patients.

The TCR sequence derives from a man aged 25 to 45 with type 1 diabetes. Sequencing used naive CD4+ T cells from blood.

CDR3 region: CASSLLAAGDTEAFF. The CDR3 DNA follows: TGCGCCAGCAGCTTGTTGGCAGCTGGGGACACTGAAGCTTTCTTT. The chain is built from TRBV5-1 and TRBJ1-1; D is uncertain. V was trimmed by 1 base and J by 3 bases, leaving 13 bases between them. This CDR3 has 15 amino acids. The germline gives CDR1 SGHRS, CDR2 YFSETQ.